This TCR beta chain was documented in a study of shared clonotypes between healthy human individuals. Study-wide context: Each donor's CD4 naive and CD4 memory cells filled three plates apiece, CD8 naive two, and CD8 memory one.

Looked up from germline, CDR1 is MNHNS and CDR2 is SASEGT. The CDR3 extends over 15 amino acids. V was pared by 5 bases and J by 0 bases, with 14 bases between. Study-wide results and limits: An expected dependence of interdonor clonotype sharing on sequencing depth was noted. Generally, naive subsets came out with larger estimated richness than memory subsets.

Authors' analysis steps: For the immunoSEQ data, sequences were junction-only without quality scores, so filtering differed. TCRdb's copy holds only in-frame clones and misses some; the assay was immunoSEQ multiplex PCR. V, J and clone size derive from that table, while D and trimming were established from the DNA sequence. The sample consists of a few million clones, 85% to 95% of them appearing once. A word on this clone: Its antigen is currently unknown.

Sequencing was performed on naive CD4+ T cells from PBMCs. Regarding subset: CD45RA+ positively selected. The TCR was taken from a man younger than 30 in good health. Some clones in this sample may be carry-over from other donors' samples. This chain joins TRBV6-1 and TRBJ2-7; TRBD2 is a possible D gene (5 bases). CDR3 sequence (DNA): TGTGCCAGCAGTAGCGGACCGCCGAGCTCCTACGAGCAGTACTTC. It is translated as CASSSGPPSSYEQYF.